The next 23 T cell receptor beta chains were all read from a single sample in a study of identical twins. One entry per CDR3 protein, called by TCRdb with MiXCR from the 5' RACE reads. The table lists about 570,000 distinct CDR3 sequences, more than 9% of them singletons. In addition, the sample was reused for a study of yellow fever vaccine responses in identical twins.

The source material was PBMCs. The receptors come from a woman in her late teens or twenties in good health.

This clonotype was counted ten times or more. This chain connects TRBV12-3 or TRBV12-4 to TRBJ1-5, with D perhaps TRBD1 (5 bases). The CDR3 runs 16 residues. Trimming stripped 4 bases from V and 5 bases from J, with 18 bases between. CDR3 sequence reads: CASSYVTGGRYQPQHF. The CDR3 DNA sequence: TGTGCCAGCAGTTATGTTACGGGGGGTCGGTATCAGCCCCAGCATTTT.

The table lists this clonotype with a few counts. The chain is built from TRBV20-1 and TRBJ1-1, with D perhaps matching TRBD1 (5 bases). CDR1 DFQATT and CDR2 SNEGSKA come from the germline V gene (reference sequence). V shed 1 base and J shed 5 bases, with 14 bases lying between them. The length of the CDR3 is 14 residues. The CDR3 region is CSARGNSQGTEAFF. CDR3 DNA: TGCAGTGCTAGAGGTAACTCCCAGGGTACTGAAGCTTTCTTT.

The sample holds a few counts of this clonotype. The chain has TRBV7-9 and TRBJ2-7; 7 nucleotides match TRBD1. J gave up 7 bases and V 5 bases, and 11 bases lay outside the gene matches. This CDR3 is 14 amino acids long. CDR1 and CDR2 from the germline V gene are SEHNR and FQNEAQ (reference sequence). The CDR3: CASSTLTGFMEQYF. CDR3 bases: TGTGCCAGCAGCACCTTGACAGGGTTTATGGAGCAGTACTTC.

The chain has TRBV29-1 and TRBJ2-3, with 12 bases matching TRBD2. The J segment lost 3 bases and the V segment lost 8 bases, leaving 6 bases of the junction unmatched. Per the germline V gene, CDR1 is SQVTM and CDR2 is ANQGSEA. This CDR3 spans 14 amino acids. CDR3 in DNA: TGCAGCAGCACTAGCGGGGGGACTACAGATACGCAGTATTTT. This gives the protein CSSTSGGTTDTQYF.

This clonotype has ten or more counts. The gene calls are TRBV20-1 and TRBJ2-2, with D possibly called TRBD1 or TRBD2 (5 bases each). The CDR3 is made up of 14 amino acids. V lost 2 bases and J lost 4, with 11 bases in between. CDR1 DFQATT and CDR2 SNEGSKA come from the germline V gene (reference sequence). The CDR3 here is CSARRQGTTGELFF. CDR3 sequence (DNA): TGCAGTGCTAGAAGACAAGGGACCACCGGGGAGCTGTTTTTT.

This clonotype has only a few counts. The chain uses TRBV7-8 and TRBJ2-2; 9 bases map to TRBD2. The CDR3 has 20 amino acids. Trimming removed 1 base from V and 6 bases from J; junction bases left unmatched: 18. CDR1 is SGHVS and CDR2 is FQNEAQ in the germline V gene. Here the CDR3 DNA reads TGTGCCAGCAGCTTAGGCCGGCTAGCGGGATATGGGGGAAAGGCCGGGGAGCTGTTTTTT. Translated, it gives CASSLGRLAGYGGKAGELFF.

The chain joins TRBV24-1 to TRBJ2-7, with D hard to call. The CDR3 sequence is 15 residues long. V lost 2 bases and J 4 bases, leaving 14 bases between the germline ends. Germline-derived CDR1 and CDR2 are KGHDR and SFDVKD. CDR3: CATSDSLSSHYEQYF. The CDR3 nucleotides read TGTGCCACCAGTGATTCGTTATCGTCCCATTACGAGCAGTACTTC.

This clonotype was counted a few times. The CDR3 here is CASSSGGRRREFF. As DNA, the CDR3 is TGTGCCAGCAGCTCCGGTGGGCGTAGGCGGGAGTTCTTC. The V gene is TRBV11-2, the J gene TRBJ2-1; D may be TRBD2 (5 bases). The CDR3 has 13 residues. Deletions cut 4 bases from V and 14 bases from J, with 18 bases between. The germline gives CDR1 SGHAT, CDR2 FQNNGV. Together with reference TRBV11-2 and TRBJ2-1, the CDR3 gives the full variable domain: EAGVAQSPRYKIIEKRQSVAFWCNPISGHATLYWYQQILGQGPKLLIQFQNNGVVDDSQLPKDRFSAERLKGVDSTLKIQPAKLEDSAVYLCASSSGGRRREFFGPGTRLTVL.

This clonotype was recorded at least ten times. The J gene is TRBJ2-1, the V gene TRBV2; possible D gene TRBD2, 6 bases. V was cut by 0 bases and J by 3 bases, with 15 bases left in between. This CDR3 region has 17 residues. Germline assignment: CDR1 SNHLY and CDR2 FYNNEI. CDR3 sequence reads: CASSEAEGAPSYNEQFF. CDR3 nucleotide sequence: TGTGCCAGCAGTGAAGCGGAGGGAGCACCGAGCTACAATGAGCAGTTCTTC.

This clonotype was recorded at least ten times. The V and J genes are TRBV3-1 and TRBJ2-7; 8 nucleotides match TRBD2. The V gene's germline CDR1 is LGHDT and CDR2 YNNKEL (reference sequence). The CDR3 has 13 amino acids. J was trimmed by 0 bases and V by 8 bases; bases with no gene match: 3. CDR3: CASGGGPSYEQYF. CDR3 nucleotides: TGTGCCAGCGGCGGGGGGCCCTCCTACGAGCAGTACTTC.

This clonotype came up a few times. The chain uses TRBV20-1 and TRBJ2-1; 9 bases line up with TRBD2. This CDR3 is built from 16 residues. With V trimmed by 0 bases and J by 0 bases, 3 bases remained unmatched. Germline values: CDR1 DFQATT, CDR2 SNEGSKA (reference sequence). This CDR3 reads CSAREGSGSSYNEQFF. DNA for the CDR3: TGCAGTGCTAGAGAAGGTAGCGGGAGCTCCTACAATGAGCAGTTCTTC.

This clonotype was observed many times. The chain recombines TRBV5-1 with TRBJ1-1; no clear D. Trimming pared 1 base from V and 1 base from J, leaving 8 bases between. This CDR3 contains 14 residues. In germline, CDR1 is SGHRS, CDR2 YFSETQ. The CDR3 is CASSLKRQNTEAFF. DNA of the CDR3: TGCGCCAGCAGCTTGAAGAGGCAGAACACTGAAGCTTTCTTT.

This clonotype was seen at least ten times. The chain employs TRBV11-2 and TRBJ2-3, with no clear D. CDR3 size: 12 residues. From germline, CDR1 is SGHAT and CDR2 FQNNGV. The V gene lost 3 bases and the J gene lost 6 bases, with 7 bases spanning the gap. The CDR3 reads CASSFERDTQYF. As DNA, the CDR3 is TGTGCCAGCAGCTTCGAAAGGGATACGCAGTATTTT. Complete variable domain (other parts from reference TRBV11-2 and TRBJ2-3): EAGVAQSPRYKIIEKRQSVAFWCNPISGHATLYWYQQILGQGPKLLIQFQNNGVVDDSQLPKDRFSAERLKGVDSTLKIQPAKLEDSAVYLCASSFERDTQYFGPGTRLTVL.

The sample holds many counts of this clonotype. This chain links TRBV5-1 with TRBJ2-7, with TRBD1 matching 7 bases. The junction had 11 bases not matched to a gene; V was cut back by 4 bases and J by 1 base. Germline V gene sequence: CDR1 SGHRS, CDR2 YFSETQ. The CDR3 runs 16 residues. CDR3 in amino acids: CASSPTIKGQSYEQYF. The CDR3 coding sequence is TGCGCCAGCAGCCCAACCATAAAGGGACAGTCCTACGAGCAGTACTTC.

This clonotype occurred many times. The V gene is TRBV27, the J gene TRBJ2-7, with D hard to call. The V end lost 6 bases, the J end lost 7 bases, and 13 bases lay between the germline ends. The germline V gene encodes CDR1 MNHEY and CDR2 SMNVEV (reference sequence). The CDR3 is 12 amino acids. The CDR3 loop is CASRGFQREQYF. In nucleotides, the CDR3 is TGTGCCAGCAGAGGGTTTCAGAGGGAGCAGTACTTC.

About this clonotype itself: An end of the junction differs from the germline gene, which may be a read error. V usage is TRBV6-2 or TRBV6-3 and J usage is TRBJ2-1, with 11 positions matching TRBD2. CDR3 length equals 20 residues. Germline V CDR1 and CDR2: MNHEY, SVGEGT. For the CDR3, the DNA is TGTGCCAGCAGCTACTACTCTTCTGCCATAGCGGGAGGGGTGAACAATGAGCAGTTCTTC. Translating it yields CASSYYSSAIAGGVNNEQFF.

The chain employs TRBV12-5 and TRBJ1-2; 9 bases agree with TRBD1. J was trimmed by 8 bases and V by 5 bases; bases with no gene match: 9. CDR3 size: 14 residues. Germline-derived CDR1 and CDR2 are LGHNT and FRNRAP. As DNA, the CDR3 is TGTGCTAGTGGTCCCGAGGGACAGGGAAGAGGCTACACCTTC. It specifies CASGPEGQGRGYTF. The variable domain in full, with the rest retrieved from reference TRBV12-5 and TRBJ1-2, is DARVTQTPRHKVTEMGQEVTMRCQPILGHNTVFWYRQTMMQGLELLAYFRNRAPLDDSGMPKDRFSAEMPDATLATLKIQPSEPRDSAVYFCASGPEGQGRGYTFGSGTRLTVV.

In this sample, this clonotype turned up a few times. The rearrangement joins TRBV20-1 to TRBJ2-1; TRBD2 matches 15 bases. This CDR3 has 18 residues. V trimming: 7 bases; J trimming: 2 bases; junction bases outside the gene matches: 12. Looked up from germline, CDR1 is DFQATT and CDR2 is SNEGSKA (reference sequence). The CDR3 loop is CSVVRTSGGDGTYNEQFF. The CDR3 DNA follows: TGCAGTGTCGTGCGGACTAGCGGGGGGGATGGTACCTACAATGAGCAGTTCTTC.

In this sample, this clonotype turned up many times. V is TRBV12-3 or TRBV12-4 and J is TRBJ2-2; D call uncertain. Trimming removed 2 bases at V and 2 bases at J, with 6 bases between. The CDR3 sequence is 14 residues long. This CDR3 reads CASSLQLNTGELFF. The CDR3 DNA sequence: TGTGCCAGCAGTTTACAGCTTAACACCGGGGAGCTGTTTTTT.

This clonotype occurred many times. This chain links TRBV5-1 with TRBJ2-7; tentatively, D is TRBD1 or TRBD2 (5 bases each). The germline V and J ends were trimmed by 1 base and 3 bases, with 17 bases remaining between them. CDR3 length: 16 residues. Germline CDR1 is SGHRS and CDR2 is YFSETQ. The CDR3 spells CASSLYPGQISYEQYF. In DNA form, the CDR3 reads TGCGCCAGCAGCTTGTATCCGGGGCAGATAAGCTACGAGCAGTACTTC.

The gene calls are TRBV12-3 or TRBV12-4 and TRBJ2-3, with 8 bases lining up with TRBD2. The CDR3 covers 17 residues. Losses at the gene ends were 2 bases for V and 4 bases for J; bases not matched to a gene: 11. CDR3 residues: CASSLPLSGSSSDTQYF. The CDR3, as DNA: TGTGCCAGCAGTTTACCCCTAAGCGGGAGTAGTTCAGATACGCAGTATTTT.

This clonotype has ten or more counts. The V gene is TRBV7-3, the J gene TRBJ1-2; D is undetermined. The germline gives CDR1 SGHTA, CDR2 FQGTGA. This CDR3 comprises 12 residues. The V and J ends lost 6 bases and 7 bases respectively, with 12 bases between them. The CDR3 DNA reads TGTGCCAGCAGTAACCTGGTTCCTGGCTACACCTTC. Amino acids: CASSNLVPGYTF.

This clonotype was recorded only once. The chain carries TRBV18 and TRBJ1-1; the D gene is possibly TRBD1 (5 bases). The ends were cut back, 2 bases at V and 3 bases at J, with 7 bases in the middle. The CDR3 is 13 amino acids. CDR1 is KGHSH and CDR2 is LQKENI in the germline V gene. As DNA, the CDR3 is TGTGCCAGCTCACCAATAGGGGACACTGAAGCTTTCTTT. The encoded protein is CASSPIGDTEAFF.